Listed here are 30 T cell receptor beta chains from one sample, sequenced in a study of blood T cells in healthy people across ages. It was with a sample-barcoded 5' primer and a J-beta primer mix that a second PCR of about 6 to 12 cycles was run. One entry per CDR3 protein, called by TCRdb with MiXCR from the 5' RACE reads. The sample includes over 1,200,000 distinct CDR3 sequences, around 59% seen only once; the top ten take 5% to 7%. Sequences were obtained from blood. These receptors all come from a young man in good health.

The genes are TRBV6-2 or TRBV6-3 and TRBJ2-4; D is ambiguous. Matching the DNA end better, TRBJ2-7 makes the J call doubtful. The CDR3 contains 13 residues. Germline-derived CDR1 and CDR2 are MNHEY and SVGEGT. In DNA, the CDR3 is TGTGCCAGCAGTTACCTACCCAACTACGAGCAGTACTTC. Translation gives CASSYLPNYEQYF.

The chain employs TRBV27 and TRBJ2-7; TRBD1 matches 9 bases. Germline CDR1 reads MNHEY; CDR2 reads SMNVEV (reference sequence). The CDR3 spans 15 residues. V lost 7 bases to trimming and J lost 1 base; unmatched junction nucleotides: 8. CDR3 sequence (DNA): TGTGCCAGCACCCCACTCGGGACAGGGTCCTACGAGCAGTACTTC. Its translation is CASTPLGTGSYEQYF.

The genes are TRBV10-1 and TRBJ2-7; D remains unclear. This CDR3 is built from 11 residues. The germline V gene encodes CDR1 WNHNN and CDR2 SYGVQD (reference sequence). V lost 8 bases and J lost 1, with 6 bases in between. CDR3 sequence reads: CASLQSYEQYF. CDR3 sequence (DNA): TGCGCCAGCCTGCAATCCTACGAGCAGTACTTC.

The CDR3 DNA reads as TGTGCCAGCAGCTCCCAGGCTTTTCGGGACGGGGGTAATGAGCAGTTCTTC. As protein: CASSSQAFRDGGNEQFF. This sequence joins TRBV7-2 and TRBJ2-1; possible D gene TRBD2, 6 bases. The CDR3 spans 17 residues. Germline V gene sequence: CDR1 SGHTA, CDR2 FQGNSA. Trimming took 4 bases from V and 7 from J, leaving 23 bases between them. The whole variable domain, filled in from reference TRBV7-2 and TRBJ2-1, reads GAGVSQSPSNKVTEKGKDVELRCDPISGHTALYWYRQSLGQGLEFLIYFQGNSAPDKSGLPSDRFSAERTGGSVSTLTIQRTQQEDSAVYLCASSSQAFRDGGNEQFFGPGTRLTVL.

This clonotype has just a few counts. V is TRBV5-1 and J is TRBJ2-7; TRBD2 matches at 9 bases. Germline-derived CDR1 and CDR2 are SGHRS and YFSETQ. Trimming took 7 bases from V and 4 from J; bases not matched to a gene: 18. The CDR3 is made up of 17 amino acids. The CDR3 bases are TGCGCCAGCTCGACTAGCGGCCGCATAATCGACCTTTACGAGCAGTACTTC. It encodes CASSTSGRIIDLYEQYF.

The V call is TRBV6-5, the J call TRBJ2-4; either TRBD1 or TRBD2 may supply D (5 bases each). The tail of the sequence fits TRBJ2-7 better, so the J call may be wrong. The CDR3 has 13 amino acids. CDR1 and CDR2 (germline): MNHEY, SVGAGI. CDR3 nucleotides: TGTGCCAGCAGTTGGGACGCGACCTACGAGCAGTACTTC. It encodes CASSWDATYEQYF.

This clonotype showed up just once. The rearrangement joins TRBV6-5 to TRBJ2-1, with 10 nucleotides matching TRBD1. This CDR3 has 17 residues. Germline-derived CDR1 and CDR2 are MNHEY and SVGAGI. V shed 0 bases, J shed 5 bases, and the junction held 7 bases outside the gene matches. DNA for the CDR3: TGTGCCAGCAGTTACTCGATCCGCGGGACAGGGGACAATGAGCAGTTCTTC. Residues: CASSYSIRGTGDNEQFF.

The CDR3: CASSEAIGLTEAFF. CDR3 bases: TGTGCCAGCAGTGAAGCTATAGGACTGACTGAAGCTTTCTTT. The rearrangement joins TRBV2 to TRBJ1-1; D unresolved. The germline V gene has CDR1 SNHLY and CDR2 FYNNEI. There are 14 residues in the CDR3. Between the trimmed V and J ends, which lost 0 bases and 5 bases, there was a span of 10 bases.

The gene calls are TRBV7-9 and TRBJ2-3; 7 positions agree with TRBD2. The CDR3 consists of 15 residues. CDR1 SEHNR and CDR2 FQNEAQ come from the germline V gene (reference sequence). The ends lost 2 bases at V and 2 bases at J; junction bases unmatched: 4. This CDR3 reads CASSLPSGPTDTQYF. CDR3 in DNA: TGTGCCAGCAGCTTACCTAGCGGCCCCACAGATACGCAGTATTTT.

Regarding this clonotype: One end of the junction fails to match germline, which may point to a read error. The V call is TRBV2, the J call TRBJ1-2; a possible D gene is TRBD1 (6 bases). Germline V gene lookup returns CDR1 SNHLY and CDR2 FYNNEI. This CDR3 contains 11 residues. The CDR3 DNA is TGTGCCATCAGTGATGGGGGGGCTTACACCTTC. As protein: CAISDGGAYTF.

This clonotype was detected only once. This sequence joins TRBV11-2 and TRBJ2-1; D is undetermined. V lost 0 bases to trimming and J lost 4 bases, with 16 bases between them. CDR1 and CDR2 from the germline V gene are SGHAT and FQNNGV. This CDR3 comprises 17 residues. The CDR3 region is CASSLDQWTSEYNEQFF. The CDR3, as DNA: TGTGCCAGCAGCTTAGATCAATGGACGAGTGAGTACAATGAGCAGTTCTTC.

The chain employs TRBV29-1 and TRBJ2-7; the D gene is possibly TRBD1 (7 bases). The ends were cut back, 6 bases at V and 3 bases at J, with 18 bases in the middle. CDR1 is SQVTM and CDR2 is ANQGSEA in the germline V gene. This CDR3 contains 14 residues. The CDR3 sequence: CSVGNRGGLYEQYF. The CDR3 nucleotides read TGCAGCGTGGGTAACAGGGGAGGACTCTACGAGCAGTACTTC.

The chain employs TRBV6-2 or TRBV6-3 and TRBJ2-4; D not resolved. The tail of the sequence fits TRBJ2-7 better, so the J call may be wrong. This CDR3 is 11 amino acids long. CDR1 is MNHEY, CDR2 SVGEGT, per germline. In DNA form, the CDR3 reads TGTGCCAGCCATGGGTGGGACGAGCAGTACTTC. Protein sequence: CASHGWDEQYF.

V usage is TRBV12-3 or TRBV12-4 and J usage is TRBJ2-3, with 8 bases matching TRBD1. With V trimmed by 6 bases and J by 4 bases, 12 bases remained unmatched. This CDR3 has 16 residues. CDR3 sequence reads: CASSTTGTGLSDTQYF. Written as DNA, the CDR3 is TGTGCCAGCAGCACTACGGGGACAGGATTATCAGATACGCAGTATTTT.

This clonotype was picked up one time. The chain combines TRBV6-1 with TRBJ2-1; D remains ambiguous. The CDR3 loop spans 15 amino acids. V lost 2 bases and J lost 8, with 16 bases in between. From germline, CDR1 is MNHNS and CDR2 SASEGT. CDR3 sequence reads: CASSEYGSYGDEQFF. For the CDR3, the DNA is TGTGCCAGCAGTGAATATGGTAGTTACGGCGATGAGCAGTTCTTC.

The table lists this clonotype with a count of one. The J gene is TRBJ1-4, the V gene TRBV20-1, with D uncertain. The CDR3 loop spans 14 amino acids. V was cut by 2 bases and J by 5 bases, with 12 bases left in between. Germline V gives CDR1 DFQATT, CDR2 SNEGSKA (reference sequence). CDR3 DNA: TGCAGTGCTAGAAGCGTGACTGAGAATGAAAAACTGTTTTTT. This translates into CSARSVTENEKLFF.

V is TRBV7-9 and J is TRBJ1-2; D remains ambiguous. The CDR3 spans 13 residues. Trimming took off 7 bases at V and 4 bases at J, with 13 bases between the two ends. Germline V gives CDR1 SEHNR, CDR2 FQNEAQ (reference sequence). CDR3 nucleotide sequence: TGTGCCAGCACCCTGGGAGGGTCCTATGGCTACACCTTC. Protein: CASTLGGSYGYTF. Full variable domain (outside the CDR3, taken from reference TRBV7-9 and TRBJ1-2): DTGVSQNPRHKITKRGQNVTFRCDPISEHNRLYWYRQTLGQGPEFLTYFQNEAQLEKSRLLSDRFSAERPKGSFSTLEIQRTEQGDSAMYLCASTLGGSYGYTFGSGTRLTVV.

This clonotype was found a few times. This rearrangement joins TRBV10-3 to TRBJ2-3; D gene uncertain. CDR1 ENHRY and CDR2 SYGVKD come from the germline V gene. CDR3 length: 18 amino acids. V shed 0 bases and J shed 0 bases, with 16 bases lying between them. CDR3 sequence (DNA): TGTGCCATCAGTGAGTCCGCTTGGGCAGGCCAAAGCACAGATACGCAGTATTTT. This encodes CAISESAWAGQSTDTQYF.

The chain carries TRBV9 and TRBJ2-3; TRBD1 or TRBD2 may be the D gene (6 bases each). Germline V gene lookup returns CDR1 SGDLS and CDR2 YYNGEE. V shed 0 bases and J shed 6 bases, with 14 bases lying between them. CDR3 size: 15 residues. The CDR3 DNA is TGTGCCAGCAGCGTAGATGGGGGGCAGGGGGATACGCAGTATTTT. Amino acids: CASSVDGGQGDTQYF. Full variable domain (remainder filled in from reference TRBV9 and TRBJ2-3): DSGVTQTPKHLITATGQRVTLRCSPRSGDLSVYWYQQSLDQGLQFLIQYYNGEERAKGNILERFSAQQFPDLHSELNLSSLELGDSALYFCASSVDGGQGDTQYFGPGTRLTVL.

This clonotype was seen ten or more times. At one end, the junction sequence differs from germline, possibly due to a read error. The V gene is TRBV5-1, the J gene TRBJ2-2; D not resolved. Germline V CDR1 and CDR2: SGHRS, YFSETQ. The CDR3 is 13 amino acids. CDR3 DNA sequence: TGTGCCAGCAGTAGGACGAACACCGGGGAGCTGTTTTTT. As protein: CASSRTNTGELFF.

The J gene is TRBJ2-3, the V gene TRBV5-1, with 10 positions matching TRBD1. V gave up 0 bases and J gave up 6 bases; unmatched junction bases: 10. CDR1 and CDR2 (germline): SGHRS, YFSETQ. The CDR3 runs 17 residues. DNA of the CDR3: TGCGCCAGCAGCTTGGTCTTCACGGGGACAGGGGAGGATACGCAGTATTTT. Encoded protein: CASSLVFTGTGEDTQYF.

The gene calls are TRBV7-2 and TRBJ1-1; possibly TRBD1 for D (5 bases). From germline, CDR1 is SGHTA and CDR2 FQGNSA. This CDR3 has 13 amino acids. V was cut by 7 bases and J by 4 bases, with 13 bases left in between. As DNA, the CDR3 is TGTGCCAGCACCCGGGACGGTGTCACTGAAGCTTTCTTT. Amino acid sequence: CASTRDGVTEAFF. Full variable domain (rest looked up from reference TRBV7-2 and TRBJ1-1): GAGVSQSPSNKVTEKGKDVELRCDPISGHTALYWYRQSLGQGLEFLIYFQGNSAPDKSGLPSDRFSAERTGGSVSTLTIQRTQQEDSAVYLCASTRDGVTEAFFGQGTRLTVV.

CDR3 DNA sequence: TGTGCCAGCAACCCCGGGACAGACGGCTACACCTTC. Translated: CASNPGTDGYTF. This chain links TRBV6-6 with TRBJ1-2; 7 nucleotides agree with TRBD1. Germline trimming cut 7 bases from V and 8 bases from J; bases unmatched to any gene: 7. The V gene's germline CDR1 is MNHNY and CDR2 SVGAGI (reference sequence). The CDR3 length is 12 residues.

This chain uses TRBV4-2 with TRBJ2-4; 8 bases are a match to TRBD1. The J call may be mistaken, given a closer DNA end match to TRBJ2-7. This CDR3 has 13 amino acids. Germline values: CDR1 LGHNA, CDR2 YNFKEQ. The CDR3: CASSQGRGREQYF. CDR3 nucleotide sequence: TGTGCCAGCAGCCAAGGCAGGGGGCGCGAGCAGTACTTC.

The chain joins TRBV27 to TRBJ2-3; no clear D gene. The CDR3 extends over 13 amino acids. Trimming pared 7 bases from V and 2 bases from J, leaving 10 bases between. Per germline, CDR1 MNHEY and CDR2 SMNVEV (reference sequence). This CDR3 is CASKALSTDTQYF. CDR3 nucleotide sequence: TGTGCCAGCAAGGCTCTTTCCACAGATACGCAGTATTTT.

This chain connects TRBV11-2 to TRBJ1-1; TRBD1 matches 8 bases. Germline CDR1 and CDR2: SGHAT and FQNNGV. The CDR3 length is 14 residues. V lost 2 bases, J lost 3 bases, and 2 bases stayed unmatched. The CDR3 DNA is TGTGCCAGCAGCTTACAGGGGGCCTACACTGAAGCTTTCTTT. Translated: CASSLQGAYTEAFF.

The chain joins TRBV29-1 to TRBJ1-1; D gene unclear. This CDR3 is 13 amino acids long. Germline CDR1 SQVTM, CDR2 ANQGSEA. V lost 4 bases and J 0 bases, leaving 9 bases between the germline ends. The CDR3 DNA is TGCAGCGTTGCCCGGATTTTGAACACTGAAGCTTTCTTT. Protein sequence: CSVARILNTEAFF.

This chain connects TRBV12-3 or TRBV12-4 to TRBJ2-3; D tentatively fits TRBD1 or TRBD2 (5 bases each). The length of the CDR3 is 12 residues. V was shortened by 3 bases and J by 7 bases, with 8 bases between the two germline ends. CDR3 coding DNA: TGTGCCAGCAGTTTTGAGGGGAATACGCAGTATTTT. It is translated as CASSFEGNTQYF.

This clonotype appeared a single time. This chain links TRBV9 with TRBJ2-1, with 11 bases identical to TRBD2. Germline V gene lookup returns CDR1 SGDLS and CDR2 YYNGEE. V trimming: 3 bases; J trimming: 4 bases; junction bases outside the gene matches: 12. The CDR3 contains 18 residues. CDR3: CASSGPRVAGGDYNEQFF. The CDR3 nucleotides read TGTGCCAGCAGCGGACCGAGGGTAGCGGGGGGGGATTACAATGAGCAGTTCTTC.

The chain couples TRBV14 to TRBJ2-3, with unresolved D. The length of the CDR3 is 13 residues. V lost 4 bases and J 3 bases, leaving 8 bases between the germline ends. The germline V gene encodes CDR1 SGHDN and CDR2 FVKESK. In DNA, the CDR3 is TGTGCCAGCAGCCCCTACATAACAGATACGCAGTATTTT. It translates to CASSPYITDTQYF.